This paragraph covers one T cell receptor (beta chain) sequence. Its cognate antigen is unknown. These data originate in a study of CD8+ T cells in alopecia areata. This sample's treatment: oral pan-JAK inhibitor, 5-10 mg twice daily. Alopecia areata patients provided lesional scalp punch biopsies and peripheral blood. Trimming cost V 6 bases and J 1 base; bases outside gene matches: 5. This CDR3 is built from 15 residues. Germline CDR1 and CDR2: SGHDT and YYEEEE. Study results and caveats: In scalp and blood, many expanded lesional clones persisted during tofacitinib.

Reverse transcription of extracted RNA yielded cDNA, which provided the sequencing template. The method was immunoSEQ multiplex PCR; TCRdb's version includes in-frame clones alone and lacks a portion of them. The sample contains 60,000 to 90,000 clones, roughly 70% of which appear only once. This material consisted of CD8+ T cells sorted from blood, taken at week 24, from a patient treated with tofacitinib. This chain links TRBV5-6 with TRBJ2-3; 10 nucleotides line up with TRBD2. This TCR derives from a human donor with alopecia areata. The DNA of the CDR3 is TGTGCCAGCACCGGCGGACTAGCGGGCACAGATACGCAGTATTTT. Its translation: CASTGGLAGTDTQYF.